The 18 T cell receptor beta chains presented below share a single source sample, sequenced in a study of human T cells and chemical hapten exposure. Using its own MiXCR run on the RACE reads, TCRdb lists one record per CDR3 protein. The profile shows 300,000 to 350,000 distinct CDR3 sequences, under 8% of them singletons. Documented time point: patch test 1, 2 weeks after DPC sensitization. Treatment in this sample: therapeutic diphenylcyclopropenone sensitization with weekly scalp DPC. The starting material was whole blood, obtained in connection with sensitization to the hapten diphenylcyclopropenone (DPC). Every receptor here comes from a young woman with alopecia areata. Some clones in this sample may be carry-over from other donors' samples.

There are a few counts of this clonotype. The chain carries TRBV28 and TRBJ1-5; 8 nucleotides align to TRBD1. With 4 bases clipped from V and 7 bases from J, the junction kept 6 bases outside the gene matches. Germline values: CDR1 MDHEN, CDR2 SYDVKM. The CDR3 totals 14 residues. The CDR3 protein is CASSSMTGEQPQHF. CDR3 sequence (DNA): TGTGCCAGCAGTTCCATGACAGGGGAACAGCCCCAGCATTTT.

The CDR3 nucleotides read TGTGCCAGCAGTTACTCAGGACAGCGATACTATGGCTACACCTTC. Amino acids: CASSYSGQRYYGYTF. This chain connects TRBV6-5 to TRBJ1-2; possible D gene TRBD1, 6 bases. The CDR3 loop spans 15 amino acids. V lost 0 bases and J lost 3, with 11 bases in between. Looked up from germline, CDR1 is MNHEY and CDR2 is SVGAGI.

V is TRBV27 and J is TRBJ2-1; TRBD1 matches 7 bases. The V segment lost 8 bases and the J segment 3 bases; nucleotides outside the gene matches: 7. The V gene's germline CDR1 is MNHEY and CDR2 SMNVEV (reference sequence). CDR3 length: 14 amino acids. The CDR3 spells CASQTGPIYNEQFF. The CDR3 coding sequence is TGTGCCAGCCAGACAGGGCCTATCTACAATGAGCAGTTCTTC.

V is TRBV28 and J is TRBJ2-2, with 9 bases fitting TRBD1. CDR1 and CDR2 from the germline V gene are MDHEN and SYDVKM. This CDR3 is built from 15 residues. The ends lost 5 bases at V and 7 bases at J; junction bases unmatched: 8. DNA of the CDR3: TGTGCCAGCAGTGTCACAGGGGGCGGCTTCGGGGAGCTGTTTTTT. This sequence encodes CASSVTGGGFGELFF.

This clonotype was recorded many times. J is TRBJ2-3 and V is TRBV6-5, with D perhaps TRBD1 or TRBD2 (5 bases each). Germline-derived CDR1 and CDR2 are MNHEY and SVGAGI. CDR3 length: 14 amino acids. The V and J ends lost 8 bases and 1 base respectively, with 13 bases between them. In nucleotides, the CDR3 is TGTGCCAGCCGTGCCCTGGGGGGCACAGATACGCAGTATTTT. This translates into CASRALGGTDTQYF.

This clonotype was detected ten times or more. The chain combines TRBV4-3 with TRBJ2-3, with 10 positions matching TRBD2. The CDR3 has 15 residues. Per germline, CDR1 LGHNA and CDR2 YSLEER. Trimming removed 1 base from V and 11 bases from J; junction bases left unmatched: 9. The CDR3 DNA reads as TGCGCCAGCAGCCAAGTCCCAGCGGGGGGGCAGGGGCAGTATTTT. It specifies CASSQVPAGGQGQYF.

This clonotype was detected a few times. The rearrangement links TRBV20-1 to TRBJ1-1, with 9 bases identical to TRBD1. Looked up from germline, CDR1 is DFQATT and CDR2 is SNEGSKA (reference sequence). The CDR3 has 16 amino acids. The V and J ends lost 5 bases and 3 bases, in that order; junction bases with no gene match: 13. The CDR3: CSAETGTGHVYTEAFF. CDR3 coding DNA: TGCAGTGCTGAAACCGGGACAGGGCATGTTTACACTGAAGCTTTCTTT.

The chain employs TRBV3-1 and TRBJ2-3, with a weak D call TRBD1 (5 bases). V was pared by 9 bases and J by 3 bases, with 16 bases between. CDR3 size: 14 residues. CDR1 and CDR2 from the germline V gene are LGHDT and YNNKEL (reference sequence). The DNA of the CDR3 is TGTGCCAGTCAACAGGACATCCGGACAGATACGCAGTATTTT. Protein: CASQQDIRTDTQYF.

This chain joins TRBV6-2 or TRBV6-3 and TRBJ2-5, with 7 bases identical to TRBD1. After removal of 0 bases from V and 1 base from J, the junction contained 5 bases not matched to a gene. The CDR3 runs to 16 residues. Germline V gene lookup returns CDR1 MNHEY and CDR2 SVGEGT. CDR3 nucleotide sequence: TGTGCCAGCAGTTACTCGACAGGGTCGGGCCAAGAGACCCAGTACTTC. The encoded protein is CASSYSTGSGQETQYF.

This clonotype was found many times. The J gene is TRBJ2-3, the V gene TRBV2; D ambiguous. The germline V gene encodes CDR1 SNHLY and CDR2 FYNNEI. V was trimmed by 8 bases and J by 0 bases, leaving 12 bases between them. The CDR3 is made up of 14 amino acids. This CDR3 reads CASQRSPSTDTQYF. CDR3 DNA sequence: TGTGCCAGCCAAAGATCCCCTAGCACAGATACGCAGTATTTT. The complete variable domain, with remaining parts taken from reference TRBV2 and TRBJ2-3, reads EPEVTQTPSHQVTQMGQEVILRCVPISNHLYFYWYRQILGQKVEFLVSFYNNEISEKSEIFDDQFSVERPDGSNFTLKIRSTKLEDSAMYFCASQRSPSTDTQYFGPGTRLTVL.

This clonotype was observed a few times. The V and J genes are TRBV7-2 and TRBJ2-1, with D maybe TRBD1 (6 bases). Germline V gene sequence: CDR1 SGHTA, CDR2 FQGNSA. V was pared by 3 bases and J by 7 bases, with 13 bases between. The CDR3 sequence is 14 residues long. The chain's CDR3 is CASSFLGGTNEQFF. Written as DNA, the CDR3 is TGTGCCAGCAGCTTCCTAGGGGGAACGAATGAGCAGTTCTTC.

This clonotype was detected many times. Written as DNA, the CDR3 is TGCAGCGTTTGGGAGACGACAGGGGGGGTCACTGAAGCTTTCTTT. This encodes CSVWETTGGVTEAFF. V gene TRBV29-1 combines with J gene TRBJ1-1; the match to TRBD1 covers 9 bases. Germline CDR1 reads SQVTM; CDR2 reads ANQGSEA. The CDR3 consists of 15 residues. V shed 5 bases and J 4 bases; nucleotides not matched to a gene: 11. The full variable domain, with the rest looked up from reference TRBV29-1 and TRBJ1-1, is SAVISQKPSRDICQRGTSLTIQCQVDSQVTMMFWYRQQPGQSLTLIATANQGSEATYESGFVIDKFPISRPNLTFSTLTVSNMSPEDSSIYLCSVWETTGGVTEAFFGQGTRLTVV.

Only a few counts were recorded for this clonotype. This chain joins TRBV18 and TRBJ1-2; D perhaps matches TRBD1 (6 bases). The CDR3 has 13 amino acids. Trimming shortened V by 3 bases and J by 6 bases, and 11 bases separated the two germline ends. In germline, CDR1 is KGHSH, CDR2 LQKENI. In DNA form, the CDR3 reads TGTGCCAGCTCACCCGACAGGCCCCATGGCTACACCTTC. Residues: CASSPDRPHGYTF.

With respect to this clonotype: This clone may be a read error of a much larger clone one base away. This CDR3 reads CASGLEGSGVQYF. CDR3 sequence (DNA): TGTGCTAGTGGTTTGGAGGGAAGCGGCGTTCAGTACTTC. This chain links TRBV12-5 with TRBJ2-4; TRBD2 is a possible D gene (5 bases). The V gene lost 1 base and the J gene lost 11 bases, with 12 bases spanning the gap. Germline-derived CDR1 and CDR2 are LGHNT and FRNRAP. This CDR3 is 13 amino acids long.

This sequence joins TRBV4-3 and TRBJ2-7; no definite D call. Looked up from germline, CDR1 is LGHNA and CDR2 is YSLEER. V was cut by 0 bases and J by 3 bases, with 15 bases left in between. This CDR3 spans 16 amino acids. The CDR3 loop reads CASSQDYGQRSYEQYF. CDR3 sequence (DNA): TGCGCCAGCAGCCAAGATTATGGGCAGAGGAGCTACGAGCAGTACTTC.

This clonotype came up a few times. The CDR3 DNA sequence: TGTGCCAGCAGTTACTCCCCGGGAAGCAACACTGAAGCTTTCTTT. Translated: CASSYSPGSNTEAFF. The chain uses TRBV6-2 or TRBV6-3 and TRBJ1-1; no clear D. CDR1 and CDR2 (germline): MNHEY, SVGEGT. The CDR3 consists of 15 residues. Trimming shortened V by 0 bases and J by 2 bases, and 10 bases separated the two germline ends.

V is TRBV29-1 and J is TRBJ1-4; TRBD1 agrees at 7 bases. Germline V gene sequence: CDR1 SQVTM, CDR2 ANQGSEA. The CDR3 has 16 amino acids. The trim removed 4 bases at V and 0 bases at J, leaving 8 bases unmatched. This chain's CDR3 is CSVGVGQAATNEKLFF. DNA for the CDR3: TGCAGCGTTGGAGTCGGACAGGCCGCAACTAATGAAAAACTGTTTTTT.

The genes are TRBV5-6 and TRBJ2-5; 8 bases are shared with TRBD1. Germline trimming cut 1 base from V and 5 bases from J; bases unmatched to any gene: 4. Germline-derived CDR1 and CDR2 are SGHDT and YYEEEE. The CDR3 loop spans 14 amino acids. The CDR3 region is CASSLRQGSETQYF. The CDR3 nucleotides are TGTGCCAGCAGCTTGAGACAGGGGTCGGAGACCCAGTACTTC.